This T cell receptor beta chain derives from a study of CD8+ T cells in alopecia areata. General study results and limits: Expanded CD8+ clones among the top 100, as well as scalp clonality, were significantly decreased by tofacitinib. Uncertainty about whether baseline CD8+ expansion is linked to response remains, with one nonresponder. Across lesional scalp, and particularly alopecia totalis/universalis, clonality surpassed that of normal scalp.

Deletions cut 6 bases from V and 0 bases from J, with 9 bases between. The CDR3 has 14 residues. Germline values: CDR1 GTSNPN, CDR2 SVGIG (reference sequence). This clone has only a few counts. As yet, its antigen is unknown. In each case, RNA was isolated and then reverse transcribed into cDNA as the sequencing template. Sequencing was performed with immunoSEQ multiplex PCR; in TCRdb, only in-frame clones are kept and a portion is missing. The repertoire holds about 180,000 clones, with around 49% as singletons. Treatment meaning: oral pan-JAK inhibitor, 5-10 mg twice daily. The sequencing here drew on CD8+ T cells sorted from blood, taken around week 53, from a patient treated with tofacitinib. The chain combines TRBV30 with TRBJ1-6; D gene unclear. The receptor's source is a human donor with alopecia areata. The CDR3 spells CACPRSSYNSPLHF. In DNA, the CDR3 is TGTGCCTGCCCCCGCAGCTCCTATAATTCACCCCTCCACTTT.